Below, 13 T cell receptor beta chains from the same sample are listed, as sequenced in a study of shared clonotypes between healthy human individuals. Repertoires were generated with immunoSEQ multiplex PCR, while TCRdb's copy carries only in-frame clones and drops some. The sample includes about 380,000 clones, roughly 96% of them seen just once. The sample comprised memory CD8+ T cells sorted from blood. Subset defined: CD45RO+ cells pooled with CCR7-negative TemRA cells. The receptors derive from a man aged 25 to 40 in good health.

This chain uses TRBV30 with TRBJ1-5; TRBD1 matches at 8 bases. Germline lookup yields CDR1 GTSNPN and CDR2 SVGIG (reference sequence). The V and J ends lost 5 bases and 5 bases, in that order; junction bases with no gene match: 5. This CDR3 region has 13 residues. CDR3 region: CAWGQGSDQPQHF. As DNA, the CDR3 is TGTGCCTGGGGACAGGGATCTGATCAGCCCCAGCATTTT. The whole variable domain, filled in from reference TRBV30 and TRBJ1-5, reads SQTIHQWPATLVQPVGSPLSLECTVEGTSNPNLYWYRQAAGRGLQLLFYSVGIGQISSEVPQNLSASRPQDRQFILSSKKLLLSDSGFYLCAWGQGSDQPQHFGDGTRLSIL.

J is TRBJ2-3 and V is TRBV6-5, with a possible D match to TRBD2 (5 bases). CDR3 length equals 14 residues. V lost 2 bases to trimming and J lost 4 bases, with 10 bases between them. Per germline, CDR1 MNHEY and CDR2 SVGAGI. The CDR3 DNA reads TGTGCCAGCAGTTACAATGGGAGAGCAGATACGCAGTATTTT. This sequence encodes CASSYNGRADTQYF.

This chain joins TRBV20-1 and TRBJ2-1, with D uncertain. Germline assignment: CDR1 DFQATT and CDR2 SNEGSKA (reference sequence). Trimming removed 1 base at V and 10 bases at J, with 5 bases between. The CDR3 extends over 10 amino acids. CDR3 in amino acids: CSARGLEQFF. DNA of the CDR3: TGCAGTGCTAGAGGGCTGGAGCAGTTCTTC.

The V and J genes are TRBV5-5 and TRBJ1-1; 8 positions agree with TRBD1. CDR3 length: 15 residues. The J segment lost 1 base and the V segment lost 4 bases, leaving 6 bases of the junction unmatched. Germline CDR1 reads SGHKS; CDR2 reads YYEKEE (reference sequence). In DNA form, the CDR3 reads TGTGCCAGCAGCGCCCTCGGGACAGGGAACACTGAAGCTTTCTTT. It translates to CASSALGTGNTEAFF.

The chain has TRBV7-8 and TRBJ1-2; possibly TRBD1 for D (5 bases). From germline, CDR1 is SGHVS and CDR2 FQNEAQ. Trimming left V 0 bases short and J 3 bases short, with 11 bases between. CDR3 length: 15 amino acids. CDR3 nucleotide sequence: TGTGCCAGCAGCTTAGCGATGGGGCAGGACTATGGCTACACCTTC. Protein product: CASSLAMGQDYGYTF.

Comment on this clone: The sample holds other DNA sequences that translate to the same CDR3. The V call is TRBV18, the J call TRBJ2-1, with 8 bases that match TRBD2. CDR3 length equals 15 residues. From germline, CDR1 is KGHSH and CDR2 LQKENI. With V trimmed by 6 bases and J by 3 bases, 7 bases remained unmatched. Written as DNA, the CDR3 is TGTGCCAGCTCGCGAACTAGCGGTTTCTACAATGAGCAGTTCTTC. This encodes CASSRTSGFYNEQFF.

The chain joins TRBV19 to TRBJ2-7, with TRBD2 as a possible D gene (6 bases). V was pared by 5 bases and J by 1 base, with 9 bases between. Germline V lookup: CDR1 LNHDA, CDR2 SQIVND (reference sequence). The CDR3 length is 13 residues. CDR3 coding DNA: TGTGCCAGTAGTTGGCGGGGATCCTACGAGCAGTACTTC. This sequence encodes CASSWRGSYEQYF.

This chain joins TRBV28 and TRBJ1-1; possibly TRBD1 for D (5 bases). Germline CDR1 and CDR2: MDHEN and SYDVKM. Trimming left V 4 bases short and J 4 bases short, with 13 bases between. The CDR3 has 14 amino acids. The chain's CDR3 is CASSSPGGGTEAFF. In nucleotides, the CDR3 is TGTGCCAGCAGTTCCCCTGGGGGGGGCACTGAAGCTTTCTTT.

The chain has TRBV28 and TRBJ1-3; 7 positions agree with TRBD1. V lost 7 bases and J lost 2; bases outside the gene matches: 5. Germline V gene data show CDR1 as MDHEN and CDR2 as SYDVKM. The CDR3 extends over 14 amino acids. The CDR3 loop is CASIEGTAGNTIYF. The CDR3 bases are TGTGCCAGCATCGAAGGGACAGCTGGAAACACCATATATTTT.

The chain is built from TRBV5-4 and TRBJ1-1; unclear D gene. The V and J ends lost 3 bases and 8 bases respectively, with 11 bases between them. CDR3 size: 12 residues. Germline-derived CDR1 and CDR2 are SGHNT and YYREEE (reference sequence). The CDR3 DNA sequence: TGTGCCAGCAGCTCCCCGGCTAGCGAAGCTTTCTTT. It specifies CASSSPASEAFF.

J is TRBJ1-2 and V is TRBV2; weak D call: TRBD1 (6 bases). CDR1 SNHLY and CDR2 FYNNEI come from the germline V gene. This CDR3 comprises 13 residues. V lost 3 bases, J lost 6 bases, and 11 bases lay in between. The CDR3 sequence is CASSDWGHDGYTF. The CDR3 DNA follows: TGTGCCAGCAGTGATTGGGGGCACGATGGCTACACCTTC. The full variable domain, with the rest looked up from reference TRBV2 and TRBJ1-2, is EPEVTQTPSHQVTQMGQEVILRCVPISNHLYFYWYRQILGQKVEFLVSFYNNEISEKSEIFDDQFSVERPDGSNFTLKIRSTKLEDSAMYFCASSDWGHDGYTFGSGTRLTVV.

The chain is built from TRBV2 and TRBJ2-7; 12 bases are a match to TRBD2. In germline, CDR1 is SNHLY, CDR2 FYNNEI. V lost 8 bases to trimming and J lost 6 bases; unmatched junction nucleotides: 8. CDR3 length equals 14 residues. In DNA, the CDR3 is TGTGCCAGCTCCAGTGCTAGCGGGAGGGCCGAGCAGTACTTC. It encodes CASSSASGRAEQYF.

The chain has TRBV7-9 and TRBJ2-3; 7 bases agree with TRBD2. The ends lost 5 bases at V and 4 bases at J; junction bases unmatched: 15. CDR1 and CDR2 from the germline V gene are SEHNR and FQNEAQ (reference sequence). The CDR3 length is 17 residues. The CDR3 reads CASSPSRGRALSDTQYF. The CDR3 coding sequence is TGTGCCAGCAGCCCTTCTCGTGGGAGGGCCCTCTCAGATACGCAGTATTTT.